This T cell receptor (beta chain) was documented in a study of regulatory T cells in long-lasting Graves disease. This clonotype was observed many times. Its specificity is not known. CDR3-region Arm-PCR and iRepertoire HTBI primers produced the TCR beta libraries. TCRdb passed the multiplex PCR reads through MiXCR, listing each CDR3 protein once. The table has about 310,000 distinct CDR3 sequences, 15% to 20% seen once; the top ten hold roughly 35%. Time point reported: newly diagnosed GD, antithyroid drugs for less than 3 months. PBMC RNA served as the TCR library source. Study-level findings and limits: A greater number of public clonotypes (around 2,700) was shared by persistent patients than by new patients (over 900). TCR diversity in persistent Graves' patients was below that of newly diagnosed ones.

Unmatched junction bases numbered 14, after V lost 4 bases and J lost 0 bases. CDR1 and CDR2 (germline): KGHDR, SFDVKD. The CDR3 is 21 amino acids. The chain combines TRBV24-1 with TRBJ2-6; 10 positions match TRBD1. The source was peripheral blood mononuclear cells (PBMCs), collected at new diagnosis, from a patient treated with antithyroid drugs. This receptor was taken from a female donor with Graves disease. CDR3 in DNA: TGTGCCACCAGTGAAGGCCTTTGGACAGGGGGAAACAACTCTGGGGCCAACGTCCTGACTTTC. Translating gives CATSEGLWTGGNNSGANVLTF.